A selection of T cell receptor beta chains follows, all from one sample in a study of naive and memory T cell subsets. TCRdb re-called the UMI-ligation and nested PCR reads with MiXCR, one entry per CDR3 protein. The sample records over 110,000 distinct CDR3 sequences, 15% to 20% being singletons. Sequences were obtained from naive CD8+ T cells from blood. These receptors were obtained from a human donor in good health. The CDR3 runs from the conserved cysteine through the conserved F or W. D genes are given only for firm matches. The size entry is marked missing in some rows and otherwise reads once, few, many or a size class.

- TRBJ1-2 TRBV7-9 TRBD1 CASSPGQDNYGYTF TGTGCCAGCAGCCCGGGACAGGACAACTATGGCTACACCTTC
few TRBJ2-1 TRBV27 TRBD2 CASSSGTSGGNEQFF TGTGCCAGCAGTTCCGGGACTAGCGGAGGCAATGAGCAGTTCTTC
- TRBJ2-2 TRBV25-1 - CASSEGGGTGELFF TGTGCCAGCAGTGAAGGAGGGGGTACCGGGGAGCTGTTTTTT
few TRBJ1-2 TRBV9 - CASSVESGQIYGYTF TGTGCCAGCAGCGTAGAGTCAGGCCAGATCTATGGCTACACCTTC
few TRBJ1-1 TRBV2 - CASMGGGGNLAMNTEAFF TGTGCCAGCATGGGCGGAGGGGGGAATTTGGCAATGAACACTGAAGCTTTCTTT
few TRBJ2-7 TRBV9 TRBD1 CASSPSRGRATYEQYF TGTGCCAGCAGCCCTAGCAGGGGGCGGGCAACCTACGAGCAGTACTTC
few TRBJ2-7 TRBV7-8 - CASSLYAAVGIPEQYF TGTGCCAGCAGCTTATACGCGGCCGTGGGTATCCCCGAGCAGTACTTC
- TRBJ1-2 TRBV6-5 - CASSYGGDYGYTF TGTGCCAGCAGTTACGGGGGGGACTATGGCTACACCTTC
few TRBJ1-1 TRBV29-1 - CSVGQAKEAFF TGCAGCGTTGGCCAGGCTAAAGAAGCTTTCTTT
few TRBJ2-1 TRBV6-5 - CASSSRGSYNEQFF TGTGCCAGCAGTTCCCGCGGGTCCTACAATGAGCAGTTCTTC
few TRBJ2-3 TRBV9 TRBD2 CASSTWTSPDTQYF TGTGCCAGCAGCACCTGGACTAGTCCAGATACGCAGTATTTT
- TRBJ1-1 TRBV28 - CASSSLEFNWNTEAFF TGTGCCAGCAGTTCGTTAGAGTTTAATTGGAACACTGAAGCTTTCTTT
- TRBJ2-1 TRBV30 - CAWGWLGGGEQFF TGTGCCTGGGGGTGGTTGGGTGGGGGTGAGCAGTTCTTC
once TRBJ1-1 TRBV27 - CASSLVAGGGAEAFF TGTGCCAGCAGTTTAGTGGCAGGAGGAGGCGCTGAAGCTTTCTTT
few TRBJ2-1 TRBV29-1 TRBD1 CSDISSGGSEQFF TGCAGCGATATCTCATCAGGGGGCTCTGAGCAGTTCTTC